The next 5 T cell receptor beta chains were all read from a single sample in a study of CD8 T cells in Susac syndrome (dated by TCRdb to about 2019). Library generation was performed with the immunoSEQ multiplex PCR assay. RNA was extracted with the RNeasy kit and roughly 0.45 to 1 ug was reverse transcribed using random hexamers. TCRdb reworked the public reads: Q25 trimming with fastp, MiXCR clone assembly, productive beta chains retained. A single entry per CDR3 protein holds the most common genes and DNA from its merged rows. Recorded for this sample are 150,000 to 200,000 distinct CDR3 sequences; roughly 92% of them occurred a single time. The ten biggest clones cover more than 0.08% of the sample. The source material was CD4+ T cells from PBMCs. The source of these receptors is a human donor with multiple sclerosis.

This clonotype showed up just once. The chain carries TRBV5-4 and TRBJ1-1; unclear D gene. Germline loops: CDR1 SGHNT, CDR2 YYREEE (reference sequence). V was trimmed by 2 bases and J by 7 bases, leaving 9 bases between them. The CDR3 loop spans 12 amino acids. This chain's CDR3 is CASSLSGNEAFF. CDR3 coding DNA: TGTGCCAGCAGCTTAAGCGGGAATGAAGCTTTCTTT. The whole variable domain, filled in from reference TRBV5-4 and TRBJ1-1, reads ETGVTQSPTHLIKTRGQQVTLRCSSQSGHNTVSWYQQALGQGPQFIFQYYREEENGRGNFPPRFSGLQFPNYSSELNVNALELDDSALYLCASSLSGNEAFFGQGTRLTVV.

The rearrangement links TRBV5-4 to TRBJ1-6; D uncertain. Trimming took 1 base from V and 3 from J, leaving 8 bases between them. The CDR3 runs 15 residues. In germline, CDR1 is SGHNT, CDR2 YYREEE (reference sequence). This CDR3 is CASSLPRLYNSPLHF. The CDR3 DNA reads as TGTGCCAGCAGCTTGCCACGGCTCTATAATTCACCCCTCCACTTT.

This rearrangement joins TRBV4-2 to TRBJ2-5; D not certain. Germline V gives CDR1 LGHNA, CDR2 YNFKEQ. This CDR3 spans 15 amino acids. Trimming left V 0 bases short and J 0 bases short, with 8 bases between. The CDR3 protein is CASSQDFGNQETQYF. DNA for the CDR3: TGTGCCAGCAGCCAAGATTTCGGTAACCAAGAGACCCAGTACTTC.

CDR3 residues: CSARPPGPRGGGTEAFF. The CDR3 DNA reads as TGCAGTGCTAGACCACCGGGACCCAGGGGCGGGGGGACTGAAGCTTTCTTT. The rearrangement joins TRBV20-1 to TRBJ1-1; maybe TRBD1 (6 bases). Germline CDR1 and CDR2: DFQATT and SNEGSKA (reference sequence). The CDR3 is 17 residues long. V was pared by 2 bases and J by 5 bases, with 24 bases between.

This clonotype has a handful of counts. V and J are TRBV5-1 and TRBJ1-4; weak D call: TRBD1 (5 bases). Germline CDR1 is SGHRS and CDR2 is YFSETQ. The CDR3 is 13 amino acids. The germline V and J ends were trimmed by 4 bases and 7 bases, with 11 bases remaining between them. The CDR3 DNA reads as TGCGCCAGCAGCCCGGGACTGAGTGAAAAACTGTTTTTT. Translating gives CASSPGLSEKLFF.